This TCR beta chain comes out of a study of radiotherapy plus CTLA-4 blockade in lung cancer. Focal radiation and CTLA-4 blockade (ipilimumab) were tested in chemo-refractory metastatic non-small-cell lung cancer patients. Profiling relied on immunoSEQ multiplex PCR, and the TCRdb table lists in-frame clones only, not all of them. This sample has over 60,000 clones, with around 84% found just once. A remark on this clone: What it binds is unknown.

Overall study findings and caveats: TCR clones from tumors expanded in blood after radiotherapy plus ipilimumab.

The CDR3 loop spans 17 amino acids. The V gene is TRBV8-2, the J gene TRBJ2-6; the table's TRBD1 call for D was not verified on the DNA. TRBV8-2 is termed a pseudogene. The receptor comes from a human donor with non-small cell lung cancer who had stable disease on radiotherapy plus ipilimumab. Source: peripheral blood, taken from a patient treated with radiotherapy plus ipilimumab. CDR3 sequence: CGSRCMITQSRANVLTF. DNA of the CDR3: TGTGGCAGTCGCTGTATGATAACACAAAGTCGGGCCAACGTCCTGACTTTC.